This TCR beta chain was identified during a study of blood T cell repertoires in COVID-19. Study-level background: T cells, B-cell-depleted T cells, or PBMCs supplied cDNA or gDNA.

The ends were cut back, 7 bases at V and 6 bases at J, with 16 bases in the middle. The CDR3 loop spans 13 amino acids. Germline values: CDR1 MGHDK, CDR2 SYGVNS. Original processing notes: By means of reference gene primer amplification, nucleated cell counts were estimated. Assay: immunoSEQ multiplex PCR; the TCRdb copy retains only in-frame clones and omits some. V, J and clone size reflect that table, while D and trimming were determined from the DNA. The sample lists about 260,000 clones; about nine tenths were seen once. The V and J genes are TRBV25-1 and TRBJ2-7, with D possibly being TRBD1 (6 bases). The sequence was obtained from a man in his sixties who had recovered from COVID-19. Sequencing was carried out using peripheral blood. The CDR3 here is CASTSTGPGEQYF. CDR3 DNA sequence: TGTGCCAGCACCTCAACAGGGCCAGGCGAGCAGTACTTC.